This T cell receptor beta chain was recovered during a study of HIV-infected patients and healthy controls. The overall study: In most of the 16 patients, CD4 counts climbed slightly after three months but remained subnormal.

This clonotype was detected many times. Its specificity is unknown. Reverse transcription used about 500 ng RNA and constant-region primers for alpha and beta. Alpha and beta chain libraries were made separately by chain-specific third strand synthesis with multiplexing indices. TCRdb reprocessed the 5' RACE reads with MiXCR, giving one entry per CDR3 protein. The sample has under 9,000 distinct CDR3 sequences, roughly 7.4% seen once. Notes on the study in general: Significantly higher mean Gini indices appeared in HIV-infected repertoires, possibly reflecting oligoclonality.

The CDR3 is made up of 15 amino acids. Per germline, CDR1 SNHLY and CDR2 FYNNEI. V shed 10 bases, J shed 7 bases, and the junction held 16 bases outside the gene matches. The repertoire came from unfractionated whole blood and reflected all unsorted peripheral T cells. The receptor's source is an adult with HIV infection. The sample in question was blood, obtained before antiretroviral therapy. This chain uses TRBV2 with TRBJ2-1; TRBD2 aligns across 7 bases. In nucleotides, the CDR3 is TGTGCCACCACCTCGGGGCGGGGGTCGAGGAATGAGCAGTTCTTC. This translates into CATTSGRGSRNEQFF.